This TCR beta chain was found in a study of blood T cell repertoires in COVID-19. Looking at the study overall: From the United States, Italy and Spain came samples of acute and convalescent COVID-19. PBMCs, B-cell-depleted T cells, or T cells were the source of the cDNA or gDNA that made up the material.

In Seattle, patients joined the study during active infection and were tracked longitudinally. Authors' processing steps: The assay estimated nucleated cells by amplifying reference gene primers. Assay: immunoSEQ multiplex PCR; the TCRdb copy retains only in-frame clones and omits some. The V and J calls and clone size were taken over from that table, and D and trimming were inferred from the DNA. Of about 500,000 clones listed, approximately 89% are singletons. This TCR was sampled from a young man with COVID-19, enrolled during active disease. Material: peripheral blood.

Here the CDR3 DNA reads TGTGCCAGCAGGCCCTCACTAGCGGGAGACGGCGAGCAGTACTTC. Translation: CASRPSLAGDGEQYF. V gene TRBV27 combines with J gene TRBJ2-7; 11 bases are shared with TRBD2. Germline CDR1 is MNHEY and CDR2 is SMNVEV (reference sequence). J gave up 6 bases and V 6 bases, and 10 bases lay outside the gene matches. The CDR3 spans 15 residues.